This TCR beta chain emerged from a study of regulatory T cells in long-lasting Graves disease. Study summary: Antithyroid drug intake by newly diagnosed Graves' patients had lasted under 3 months. Study-wide results and caveats: Reduced TCR diversity was observed in persistent Graves' patients versus newly diagnosed patients.

Time point given: newly diagnosed GD, antithyroid drugs for less than 3 months. Making the TCR library involved RNA that had been extracted from PBMCs. CDR3-region Arm-PCR and iRepertoire HTBI primers produced the TCR beta libraries. Each CDR3 protein gets one entry after TCRdb re-called the multiplex PCR reads with MiXCR. The profile covers a few hundred thousand distinct CDR3 sequences, with about 15% appearing a single time and approximately 7.8% taken by the ten largest. As for this clonotype: No antigen is known for it.

The CDR3 extends over 12 amino acids. V dropped 1 base and J dropped 7 bases, with 6 bases sitting between them. Germline CDR1 and CDR2: SGDLS and YYNGEE. The same specimen was also included in a second study, on T cells in Graves' hyperthyroidism and ophthalmopathy. From that report: TCR CDR3 underwent first-round RT-PCR with the HTBI primer set.

This sequence joins TRBV9 and TRBJ2-1; D is undetermined. Sequenced here: peripheral blood mononuclear cells (PBMCs), sampled at new diagnosis, from a patient treated with antithyroid drugs. The sequence was collected from a woman between 40 and 55 years old with Graves disease. The DNA for the CDR3 is TGTGCCAGCAGCGTATCCTCGAATGAGCAGTTCTTC. It translates to CASSVSSNEQFF.